This TCR beta chain appears in the sequencing data of a study of blood T cell repertoires in COVID-19. About the study: Spain, Italy and the United States supplied samples that represented acute and convalescent COVID-19. Nucleic acid was either cDNA or gDNA, and it came from T cells, B-cell-depleted T cells, or PBMCs.

Authors' analysis steps: From reference gene primer amplification, estimates of nucleated cell counts were derived. Here immunoSEQ multiplex PCR was the method, and the copy in TCRdb shows in-frame clones only, minus some. V, J and clone size were drawn from that table, and D and trimming were deduced from the DNA. The sample includes 150,000 to 200,000 clones, about 87% of them seen just once. Deletions cut 0 bases from V and 9 bases from J, with 7 bases between. The V gene's germline CDR1 is SGDLS and CDR2 YYNGEE. This CDR3 is 12 amino acids long. The V and J genes are TRBV9 and TRBJ1-5; D is unresolved. This clonotype was sampled from a woman aged 50 to 60 with acute or convalescent COVID-19. Sequenced: peripheral blood. The CDR3 sequence is CASSVGTGPQHF. The CDR3 bases are TGTGCCAGCAGCGTAGGAACGGGGCCCCAGCATTTT. The whole variable domain, remainder taken from reference TRBV9 and TRBJ1-5, is DSGVTQTPKHLITATGQRVTLRCSPRSGDLSVYWYQQSLDQGLQFLIQYYNGEERAKGNILERFSAQQFPDLHSELNLSSLELGDSALYFCASSVGTGPQHFGDGTRLSIL.